A single T cell receptor beta chain is shown here with its context. Germline and junction disagree at one end, which may indicate a read error. Participants came from roughly 25 US areas, aged roughly 18 to 95 years. CDR3 size: 15 residues. CDR1 and CDR2 (germline): SGHDN, FVKESK. Sequenced by immunoSEQ multiplex PCR; TCRdb stores in-frame clones only, minus some. Among roughly 250,000 clones, around 87% were seen once, and the ten largest hold around 6%. These data are taken from a study of blood T cell repertoires in COVID-19. This clonotype was sampled from a woman aged 25 to 39 with acute COVID-19. This chain connects TRBV14 to TRBJ1-1; tentative D call: TRBD1 (6 bases). The sequencing sample was made of PBMCs or T cells enriched from blood (not recorded which). The DNA of the CDR3 is TGTGCCAGCAGCCCCCTGGACAGCCAAAAGGCTGAGGCTTTCTTT. It encodes CASSPLDSQKAEAFF.